This T cell receptor beta chain was found in a study of early T cells in non-severe SARS-CoV-2 infection. Trimming stripped 2 bases from V and 0 bases from J, with 5 bases between. This CDR3 has 15 residues. Germline V lookup: CDR1 MNHNS, CDR2 SASEGT. This clonotype was counted many times. TCRdb independently ran MiXCR on the 5' RACE reads; one entry per CDR3 protein. This table holds 20,000 to 25,000 distinct CDR3 sequences, about 4.4% found once. The chain links TRBV6-1 to TRBJ2-6; no reliable D call. The clonotype originates from an adult who was a healthcare worker with PCR-confirmed SARS-CoV-2 infection or an uninfected control (not recorded which). The sequenced sample consisted of whole blood. CDR3 nucleotide sequence: TGTGCCAGCAGTGAAACGAGCTCTGGGGCCAACGTCCTGACTTTC. This translates into CASSETSSGANVLTF.